Below are 7 T cell receptor beta chains sequenced from a single sample in a study of T cell changes during pregnancy in multiple sclerosis. Profiled with immunoSEQ multiplex PCR; TCRdb holds only in-frame clones, not every one. The sample includes about 85,000 clones, roughly 92% of them seen just once. The sequencing here drew on peripheral blood, taken in the first trimester of pregnancy. These receptors were obtained from a female donor with multiple sclerosis, enrolled in a pregnancy study.

The chain is built from TRBV4-1 and TRBJ1-3; 10 bases fit TRBD1. Looked up from germline, CDR1 is MGHRA and CDR2 is YSYEKL. There are 20 residues in the CDR3. V lost 3 bases to trimming and J lost 0 bases; unmatched junction nucleotides: 14. The CDR3 protein is CASSHAPGQGSKSSGNTIYF. The CDR3 coding sequence is TGCGCCAGCAGCCACGCTCCGGGACAGGGGTCGAAGAGCTCTGGAAACACCATATATTTT.

The V gene is TRBV27, the J gene TRBJ1-1, with a possible D match to TRBD1 (5 bases). CDR3 size: 13 residues. Germline CDR1 is MNHEY and CDR2 is SMNVEV (reference sequence). Trimming removed 4 bases from V and 4 bases from J, with 10 bases in between. The CDR3 nucleotides read TGTGCCAGCAGTTACGGCAGGGCCACTGAAGCTTTCTTT. Protein: CASSYGRATEAFF.

The chain recombines TRBV30 with TRBJ2-2; D not resolved. V was cut by 0 bases and J by 6 bases, with 14 bases left in between. This CDR3 is built from 15 residues. Germline V gene lookup returns CDR1 GTSNPN and CDR2 SVGIG (reference sequence). CDR3 residues: CAWSVSTRQAGELFF. CDR3 in DNA: TGTGCCTGGAGTGTATCAACCCGGCAGGCCGGGGAGCTGTTTTTT.

Ten or more counts support this clone. The chain carries TRBV14 and TRBJ2-1; 8 bases are shared with TRBD1. Trimming took 4 bases from V and 5 from J; bases not matched to a gene: 10. Looked up from germline, CDR1 is SGHDN and CDR2 is FVKESK. The CDR3 sequence is 16 residues long. CDR3 DNA: TGTGCCAGCAGCCTAACAACCGGGACAGGCCACAATGAGCAGTTCTTC. It codes for CASSLTTGTGHNEQFF.

The chain employs TRBV4-3 and TRBJ2-1; 7 positions agree with TRBD2. Per the germline V gene, CDR1 is LGHNA and CDR2 is YSLEER. The CDR3 loop spans 15 amino acids. The trim removed 5 bases at V and 2 bases at J, leaving 6 bases unmatched. The CDR3 sequence is CASSEQRGPYNEQFF. In nucleotides, the CDR3 is TGCGCCAGCAGCGAACAGCGGGGACCCTACAATGAGCAGTTCTTC.

The J gene is TRBJ2-7, the V gene TRBV6-1, with D possibly being TRBD2 (6 bases). Germline loops: CDR1 MNHNS, CDR2 SASEGT. V shed 2 bases and J shed 3 bases, with 17 bases lying between them. This CDR3 contains 16 residues. DNA for the CDR3: TGTGCCAGCAGTGAATTCTCTTTCGGGAGTTTCTACGAGCAGTACTTC. Its translation: CASSEFSFGSFYEQYF.

The chain combines TRBV21-1 with TRBJ1-2; the D call of TRBD1 is as the table states it, not checked on the DNA. TRBV21-1 is a pseudogene. The CDR3 consists of 16 residues. The CDR3 loop reads CASSKTRTGGTDGYTF. The CDR3 DNA follows: TGTGCCAGCAGCAAAACCCGGACAGGGGGCACTGATGGCTACACCTTC.